A single sample gave rise to the 23 T cell receptor beta chains below, sequenced in a study of tumor-infiltrating lymphocytes in primary liver carcinoma. For each extraction, RNA and DNA were obtained together from 20-30 mg of unsorted bulk tissue. With a constant-region primer, TCR beta cDNA was made from 500 ng of total RNA. Three nested multiplex PCR rounds, a slightly modified ARM-PCR, produced the libraries for TCR beta. PCR rounds one and two used TRBV1-TRBV30 forward primers with a C-beta reverse primer for 10 cycles each. TCRdb reanalysed the multiplex PCR reads using MiXCR and keeps one entry per CDR3 protein. Here the sample spans 20,000 to 25,000 distinct CDR3 sequences, roughly 79% being singletons. Material for sequencing was liver tumor tissue from sampling region 1. Subset described: tumor region T1, superior pole. The receptors shown here come from a woman in her 30s with primary liver carcinoma and hepatitis B virus infection.

As to this clonotype: The junction departs from germline at one end; a sequencing error may be responsible. This chain links TRBV11-2 with TRBJ2-7; a possible D gene is TRBD2 (6 bases). Germline CDR1 SGHAT, CDR2 FQNNGV. This CDR3 comprises 13 residues. In nucleotides, the CDR3 is TGTGCCAGCAAGATTGCGGCGGACTACGACCAGTACTTC. It is translated as CASKIAADYDQYF.

This clonotype has only a few counts. One junction end does not reproduce the germline sequence, and a read error may be involved. The chain couples TRBV11-3 to TRBJ2-1; maybe TRBD2 (6 bases). The V gene's germline CDR1 is SGHNT and CDR2 YENEEA. CDR3 length equals 15 residues. The CDR3 DNA sequence: TGTGCTAGCAGCCGACTAGTGGGTTGGGAGTATGAGCAGTTCTTC. Its protein product is CASSRLVGWEYEQFF.

The chain uses TRBV11-2 and TRBJ2-1; possibly TRBD2 for D (5 bases). This CDR3 contains 15 residues. The germline V gene encodes CDR1 SGHAT and CDR2 FQNNGV. With 6 bases removed from V and 0 bases from J, the gap between germline ends came to 12 bases. CDR3 in amino acids: CASRQLGPSYNEQFF. As DNA, the CDR3 is TGTGCCAGCAGACAACTAGGGCCCTCCTACAATGAGCAGTTCTTC.

A word on this clonotype: The DNA is left out, because the CDR3 cannot be placed on it with certainty; the CDR3 is given as TCRdb lists it. The V call is TRBV11-3, the J call TRBJ2-1. The CDR3 spans 14 amino acids, including both terminal residues. In germline, CDR1 is SGHNT, CDR2 YENEEA. This CDR3 reads CASSLVGHGNEQFF.

The gene calls are TRBV13 and TRBJ2-1; 13 nucleotides align to TRBD2. CDR1 PRHDT and CDR2 FYEKMQ come from the germline V gene (reference sequence). V lost 7 bases to trimming and J lost 4 bases; unmatched junction nucleotides: 7. The CDR3 loop spans 16 amino acids. In DNA form, the CDR3 reads TGTGCCAGCAACACCGGGACTAGCGGGATATACAATGAGCAGTTCTTC. This codes for CASNTGTSGIYNEQFF.

As to this clonotype: One end of the junction varies from germline; a read error may be responsible. The chain has TRBV11-3 and TRBJ1-6; no firm D call. Germline lookup yields CDR1 SGHNT and CDR2 YENEEA. There are 15 residues in the CDR3. This CDR3 reads CTSSFKWRYNAPFHF. The CDR3 bases are TGTACCAGCAGCTTTAAGTGGAGGTATAATGCACCCTTCCACTTT.

As to this clonotype: In this CDR3 the conserved last residue, phenylalanine or tryptophan, is missing, so a read error is likely. CDR3 residues: CVSSSTLGRGGQIGQYL. CDR3 in DNA: TGTGTCAGCAGTTCCACCTTAGGCCGGGGAGGCCAGATAGGGCAGTATTTG. The genes are TRBV6-6 and TRBJ2-3, with a possible D match to TRBD2 (6 bases). The germline V gene encodes CDR1 MNHNY and CDR2 SVGAGI (reference sequence). The CDR3 is 17 residues long.

Ten or more counts support this clonotype. The chain has TRBV30 and TRBJ1-4, with D possibly being TRBD1 (5 bases). Trimming left V 0 bases short and J 8 bases short, with 10 bases between. Germline values: CDR1 GTSNPN, CDR2 SVGIG (reference sequence). The CDR3 loop spans 13 amino acids. The CDR3: CAWSVPGGEKLFF. Written as DNA, the CDR3 is TGTGCCTGGAGTGTACCCGGGGGAGAAAAACTGTTTTTT.

With respect to this clonotype: The CDR3 does not end in the conserved phenylalanine or tryptophan, so this is likely a read error. The chain recombines TRBV10-3 with TRBJ2-1; D remains unclear. Germline CDR1 is ENHRY and CDR2 is SYGVKD. The length of the CDR3 is 14 residues. CDR3 nucleotides: TGTACCATCAGTCCCACGGCGACTCGGGATGAGCAGTTCCTC. Amino acid sequence: CTISPTATRDEQFL.

This chain joins TRBV6-2 or TRBV6-3 and TRBJ2-3; no clear D. Deletions cut 2 bases from V and 2 bases from J, with 8 bases between. Germline-derived CDR1 and CDR2 are MNHEY and SVGEGT. This CDR3 spans 14 amino acids. The CDR3 region is CASSYPVATDTQYF. The CDR3 region has the DNA TGTGCCAGCAGTTACCCGGTGGCCACAGATACGCAGTATTTT.

Details on this clonotype: The conserved closing phenylalanine or tryptophan is absent in this CDR3, likely reflecting a read error. The J gene is TRBJ2-7, the V gene TRBV11-2; no reliable D call. V lost 5 bases and J lost 0, with 11 bases in between. The CDR3 runs 14 residues. Per the germline V gene, CDR1 is SGHAT and CDR2 is FQNNGV. Here the CDR3 DNA reads TGTGCCAGCAGCGTTGACACTGACTCCTACGAGCAGTACTTA. Amino acid sequence: CASSVDTDSYEQYL.

About this clonotype itself: In this CDR3 the conserved last residue, phenylalanine or tryptophan, is missing, so a read error is likely. DNA for the CDR3: TGCGCCAGCAGCCAAGCAAGGGGCCGGGATGAAGCTTTCTGT. It encodes CASSQARGRDEAFC. The chain couples TRBV4-2 to TRBJ1-1, with a weak D call TRBD1 (5 bases). Germline CDR1 reads LGHNA; CDR2 reads YNFKEQ. The CDR3 length is 14 residues.

In the case of this clonotype: The junction and the germline gene differ at one end; a read error may be behind it. This chain links TRBV11-1 with TRBJ1-1; TRBD1 agrees at 7 bases. The germline gives CDR1 SGHAT, CDR2 FQDESV (reference sequence). This CDR3 has 15 residues. CDR3: CASSVTGTVNTKAFF. DNA of the CDR3: TGTGCCAGCAGCGTAACCGGGACAGTGAACACTAAAGCTTTCTTT.

As concerns this clonotype: Sequence at one end of the junction differs from germline and may be a read error. This sequence joins TRBV11-2 and TRBJ2-1; D remains ambiguous. This CDR3 region has 11 residues. Germline assignment: CDR1 SGHAT and CDR2 FQNNGV. CDR3 nucleotide sequence: TGTACCAGCCGGCAACTTAATGAGCAGTTCTTC. It encodes CTSRQLNEQFF.

In regard to this clonotype: At one of its ends the junction is not consistent with the germline gene, which may arise from a read error. The chain uses TRBV7-9 and TRBJ1-2; the D gene is possibly TRBD1 (5 bases). CDR1 and CDR2 (germline): SEHNR, FQNEAQ (reference sequence). This CDR3 contains 18 residues. CDR3 amino acids: CASSLSETTRELSYGNTF. CDR3 nucleotide sequence: TGTGCCAGCAGTTTGTCCGAAACGACCAGGGAACTCTCCTATGGCAACACCTTC.

With regard to this clonotype: Germline is not matched at one junction end, which may reflect a read error. The V gene is TRBV6-5, the J gene TRBJ2-2; the match to TRBD1 covers 8 bases. The CDR3 totals 15 residues. Germline V lookup: CDR1 MNHEY, CDR2 SVGAGI. CDR3 loop: CAGSPRTGFAGELFF. The CDR3 DNA follows: TGTGCCGGCAGTCCGCGGACAGGGTTCGCCGGCGAGCTGTTTTTT.

Comments on this clonotype: An end of the junction differs from the germline gene, which may be a read error. V is TRBV4-3 and J is TRBJ2-1; weak D call: TRBD2 (6 bases). The CDR3 extends over 16 amino acids. The germline V gene encodes CDR1 LGHNA and CDR2 YSLEER. The CDR3 coding sequence is TGCGCCAACAGCCAAGATGCGGGAAGCTCCCACAATGAGCAGCTCTTC. This encodes CANSQDAGSSHNEQLF.

A single count supports this clonotype. An end of the junction does not agree with germline; a read error may underlie this. CDR3 sequence: CANSETLPGGAANIGELLF. Written as DNA, the CDR3 is TGTGCCAACAGTGAAACCCTTCCCGGGGGCGCCGCGAACATCGGGGAGCTGCTTTTC. The V and J genes are TRBV6-1 and TRBJ2-2; D may correspond to TRBD1 or TRBD2 (6 bases each). This CDR3 is built from 19 residues. The germline V gene encodes CDR1 MNHNS and CDR2 SASEGT.

This chain links TRBV10-3 with TRBJ2-7, with unresolved D. In germline, CDR1 is ENHRY, CDR2 SYGVKD. Between the trimmed V and J ends, which lost 11 bases and 2 bases, there was a span of 13 bases. The CDR3 spans 12 residues. The CDR3 DNA follows: TGTGCCGTTGCGTCCCTTACCTACGAGCAGTACTTC. It encodes CAVASLTYEQYF.

A note on this clonotype: At one boundary the junction diverges from the germline segment, which might be a read error. This rearrangement joins TRBV5-4 to TRBJ2-3; D may be TRBD2 (5 bases). The CDR3 is made up of 18 amino acids. The germline CDR1 and CDR2 sequences are SGHNT and YYREEE (reference sequence). CDR3 DNA sequence: TGTGACAGCAGTAACCCGGTGGCTAGAGGGAGTCGGACAGATACGCAGTATTTT. It specifies CDSSNPVARGSRTDTQYF.

In the case of this clonotype: Because it lacks the conserved phenylalanine or tryptophan at the end, this CDR3 is likely a read error. The chain joins TRBV4-3 to TRBJ2-7; the match to TRBD2 covers 7 bases. CDR1 is LGHNA, CDR2 YSLEER, per germline. This CDR3 is 18 amino acids long. In nucleotides, the CDR3 is TGCGCAAGCAGCCATGCTGTGACGGGGGGTCACATTAGCTACGAGCAGTACTTA. As protein: CASSHAVTGGHISYEQYL.

Details on this clonotype: A single base separates this from a much larger clone, so it may be a read error. V is TRBV4-1 and J is TRBJ2-7; either TRBD1 or TRBD2 may fit D (5 bases each). In germline, CDR1 is MGHRA, CDR2 YSYEKL. The CDR3 sequence is 14 residues long. V was cut by 7 bases and J by 0 bases, with 13 bases left in between. The CDR3 DNA reads as TGCGCCAGCATACCGGGGCCGAGCTCCTACGAGCAGTACTTC. Amino acids: CASIPGPSSYEQYF.

This rearrangement joins TRBV5-4 to TRBJ2-3; weak D call: TRBD1 (5 bases). The CDR3 covers 17 residues. Trimming stripped 5 bases from V and 5 bases from J, with 24 bases between. Germline lookup yields CDR1 SGHNT and CDR2 YYREEE (reference sequence). The CDR3 here is CASSVGGHPPPIDTQYF. The CDR3 DNA sequence: TGTGCCAGCAGTGTAGGCGGACACCCTCCACCCATAGATACGCAGTATTTT. Supplemented by reference TRBV5-4 and TRBJ2-3, the full variable domain reads ETGVTQSPTHLIKTRGQQVTLRCSSQSGHNTVSWYQQALGQGPQFIFQYYREEENGRGNFPPRFSGLQFPNYSSELNVNALELDDSALYLCASSVGGHPPPIDTQYFGPGTRLTVL.